Below, 4 T cell receptor beta chains from the same sample are listed, as sequenced in a study of blood T cell repertoires in COVID-19. Produced via immunoSEQ multiplex PCR; TCRdb's table is partial and in-frame only. The sample has about 200,000 clones; 70% to 85% are singletons. The sequenced sample was peripheral blood. The receptors come from a man in his fifties or sixties with active or convalescent COVID-19.

The chain links TRBV5-1 to TRBJ2-1; 8 bases agree with TRBD2. The CDR3 contains 15 residues. Looked up from germline, CDR1 is SGHRS and CDR2 is YFSETQ. With 1 base clipped from V and 7 bases from J, the junction kept 7 bases outside the gene matches. The DNA of the CDR3 is TGCGCCAGCAGCTTGTCCAGCGGGGGAAAAAATGAGCAGTTCTTC. It yields the protein CASSLSSGGKNEQFF.

This rearrangement joins TRBV7-9 to TRBJ1-5; 8 positions agree with TRBD1. The V gene end was trimmed by 1 base and the J gene end by 0 bases; junction bases not matched to a gene: 2. The CDR3 extends over 16 amino acids. The germline gives CDR1 SEHNR, CDR2 FQNEAQ (reference sequence). CDR3 coding DNA: TGTGCCAGCAGCTTAGGACAGGGGTATAGCAATCAGCCCCAGCATTTT. It codes for CASSLGQGYSNQPQHF.

Only a few counts were recorded for this clone. The chain couples TRBV19 to TRBJ1-1; weak D call: TRBD1 (5 bases). V lost 5 bases, J lost 5 bases, and 12 bases lay in between. The CDR3 is made up of 13 amino acids. From germline, CDR1 is LNHDA and CDR2 SQIVND (reference sequence). This CDR3 is CASSPWGGTEAFF. The CDR3 region has the DNA TGTGCCAGTAGTCCCTGGGGGGGGACTGAAGCTTTCTTT.

The chain is built from TRBV21-1 and TRBJ2-7; the table's D gene call, TRBD1, was not cross checked with the DNA. TRBV21-1 counts as a pseudogene. The CDR3 contains 14 residues. The CDR3 region is CASSKGQSSYEQYV. For the CDR3, the DNA is TGTGCCAGCAGCAAAGGACAGAGCTCCTACGAGCAGTACGTC.